Sequencing of this TCR beta chain was carried out in a study of human T cells and chemical hapten exposure. This clonotype was seen many times. Time point indicated: healthy volunteer bleed at 2 weeks. Sequencing started from total RNA isolated from unfractionated whole blood. TCRdb reanalysed the RACE reads using MiXCR and keeps one entry per CDR3 protein. The sample carries 43,000 or so distinct CDR3 sequences, 3.5% to 4.5% recorded once. This CDR3 region has 16 residues. Germline V CDR1 and CDR2: MRHNA, SNTAGT. Germline trimming cut 5 bases from V and 3 bases from J; bases unmatched to any gene: 8. V is TRBV6-4 and J is TRBJ2-3; 10 nucleotides match TRBD1. The specimen sequenced was whole blood. The receptor was derived from a female donor in good health. Some clones in this sample may be carry-over from other donors' samples. In nucleotides, the CDR3 is TGTGCCAGCAGTCATTATCCGGGACAGGGGACAGATACGCAGTATTTT. The encoded protein is CASSHYPGQGTDTQYF.